This T cell receptor beta chain appears in the sequencing data of a study of molecular identifiers for immune sequencing clone quantification. V lost 2 bases, J lost 4 bases, and 14 bases stayed unmatched. CDR3 length: 16 amino acids. Germline CDR1 reads GTSNPN; CDR2 reads SVGIG (reference sequence). Every naive CD8 library was made from between about 18,000 and 1,100,000 sorted cells with 10%, 30% or 50% RNA. TCRdb independently ran MiXCR on the PCR reads; one entry per CDR3 protein. The sample contains about 35,000 distinct CDR3 sequences, under 20% of which appear only once. Regarding this clonotype: Antigen: not known. A much bigger clone sits one base away, suggesting this may be a read error.

General study results and limits: Clones above 20 RNA copies contained over 99% of effector molecules and under 1% of naive molecules.

The sample was naive CD8+ T cells from blood, with Jurkat cell RNA spiked in. The subset is: FACS-sorted CD8+CD4-CCR7+CD45RA+ naive T cells. This clonotype originated in a human donor in good health. Some libraries in this study had Jurkat cell RNA spiked in. The J gene is TRBJ2-7, the V gene TRBV30; 7 bases are a match to TRBD1. Written as DNA, the CDR3 is TGTGCCTGGAGTTCCGGGACAGACGGTATAAAGTACGAGCAGTACTTC. It encodes CAWSSGTDGIKYEQYF. Full variable domain (missing parts from reference TRBV30 and TRBJ2-7): SQTIHQWPATLVQPVGSPLSLECTVEGTSNPNLYWYRQAAGRGLQLLFYSVGIGQISSEVPQNLSASRPQDRQFILSSKKLLLSDSGFYLCAWSSGTDGIKYEQYFGPGTRLTVT.